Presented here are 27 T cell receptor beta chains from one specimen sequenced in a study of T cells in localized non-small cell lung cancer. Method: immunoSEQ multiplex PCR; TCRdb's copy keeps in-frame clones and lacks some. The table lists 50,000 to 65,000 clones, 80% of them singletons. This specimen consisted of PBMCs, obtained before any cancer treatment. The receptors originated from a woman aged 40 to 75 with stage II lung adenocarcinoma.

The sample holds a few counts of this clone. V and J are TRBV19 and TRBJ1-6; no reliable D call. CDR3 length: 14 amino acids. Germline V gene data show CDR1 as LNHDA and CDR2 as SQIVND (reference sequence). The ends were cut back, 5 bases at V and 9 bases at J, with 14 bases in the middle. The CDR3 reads CASSFQISGSPLHF. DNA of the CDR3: TGTGCCAGTAGTTTCCAGATAAGTGGTTCACCCCTCCACTTT.

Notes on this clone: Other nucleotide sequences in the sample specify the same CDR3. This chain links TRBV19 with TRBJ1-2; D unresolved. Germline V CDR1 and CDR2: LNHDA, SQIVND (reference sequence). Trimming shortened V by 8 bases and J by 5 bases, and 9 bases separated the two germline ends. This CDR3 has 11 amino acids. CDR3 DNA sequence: TGTGCCAGTGGCCGGGAGTATGGCTACACCTTC. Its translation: CASGREYGYTF.

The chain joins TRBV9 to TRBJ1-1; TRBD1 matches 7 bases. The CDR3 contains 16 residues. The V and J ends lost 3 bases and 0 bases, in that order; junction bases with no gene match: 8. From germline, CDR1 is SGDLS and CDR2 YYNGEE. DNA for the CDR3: TGTGCCAGCAGCGCAGGGACAGTACGCATGAACACTGAAGCTTTCTTT. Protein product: CASSAGTVRMNTEAFF. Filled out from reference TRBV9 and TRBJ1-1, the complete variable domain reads DSGVTQTPKHLITATGQRVTLRCSPRSGDLSVYWYQQSLDQGLQFLIQYYNGEERAKGNILERFSAQQFPDLHSELNLSSLELGDSALYFCASSAGTVRMNTEAFFGQGTRLTVV.

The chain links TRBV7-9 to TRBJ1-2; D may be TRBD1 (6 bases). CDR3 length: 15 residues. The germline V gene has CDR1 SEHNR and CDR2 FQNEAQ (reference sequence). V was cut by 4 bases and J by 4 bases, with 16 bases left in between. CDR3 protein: CASSSADRRGYGYTF. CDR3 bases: TGTGCCAGCAGCTCCGCCGACAGGCGCGGCTATGGCTACACCTTC. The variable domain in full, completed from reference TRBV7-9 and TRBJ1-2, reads DTGVSQNPRHKITKRGQNVTFRCDPISEHNRLYWYRQTLGQGPEFLTYFQNEAQLEKSRLLSDRFSAERPKGSFSTLEIQRTEQGDSAMYLCASSSADRRGYGYTFGSGTRLTVV.

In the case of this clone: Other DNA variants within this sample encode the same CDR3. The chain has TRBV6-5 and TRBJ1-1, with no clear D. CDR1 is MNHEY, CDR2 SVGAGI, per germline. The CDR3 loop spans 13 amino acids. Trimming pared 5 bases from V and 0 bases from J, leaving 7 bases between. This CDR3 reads CASSRQVNTEAFF. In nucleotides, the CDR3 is TGTGCCAGCAGTAGACAAGTGAACACTGAAGCTTTCTTT.

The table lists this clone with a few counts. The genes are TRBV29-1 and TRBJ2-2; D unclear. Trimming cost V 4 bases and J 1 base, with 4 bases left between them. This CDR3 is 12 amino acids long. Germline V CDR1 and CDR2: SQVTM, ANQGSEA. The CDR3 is CSVGQNTGELFF. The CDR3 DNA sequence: TGCAGCGTTGGTCAGAACACCGGGGAGCTGTTTTTT.

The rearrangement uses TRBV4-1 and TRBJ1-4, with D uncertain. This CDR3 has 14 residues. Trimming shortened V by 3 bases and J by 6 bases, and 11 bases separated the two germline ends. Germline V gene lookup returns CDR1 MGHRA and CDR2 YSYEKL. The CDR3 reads CASSQDPFDEKLFF. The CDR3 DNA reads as TGCGCCAGCAGCCAGGACCCCTTCGATGAAAAACTGTTTTTT.

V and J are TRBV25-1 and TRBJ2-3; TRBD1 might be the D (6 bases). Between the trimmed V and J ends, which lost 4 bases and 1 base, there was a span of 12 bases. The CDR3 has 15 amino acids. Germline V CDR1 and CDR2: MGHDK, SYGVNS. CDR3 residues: CASSVGGLGTDTQYF. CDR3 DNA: TGTGCCAGCAGTGTAGGGGGATTAGGCACAGATACGCAGTATTTT.

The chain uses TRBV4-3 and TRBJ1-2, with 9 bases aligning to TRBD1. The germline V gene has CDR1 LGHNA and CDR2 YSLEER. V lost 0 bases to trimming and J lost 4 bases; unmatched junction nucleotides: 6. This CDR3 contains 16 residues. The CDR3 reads CASSQEVWDRAYGYTF. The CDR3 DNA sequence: TGCGCCAGCAGCCAAGAAGTATGGGACAGGGCCTATGGCTACACCTTC.

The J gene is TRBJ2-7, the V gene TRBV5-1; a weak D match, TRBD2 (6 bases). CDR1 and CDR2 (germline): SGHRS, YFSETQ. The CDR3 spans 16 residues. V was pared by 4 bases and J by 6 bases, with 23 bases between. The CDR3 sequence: CASSLNSPEGLSEQYF. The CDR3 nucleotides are TGCGCCAGCAGCCTAAATTCCCCGGAGGGACTCTCCGAGCAGTACTTC.

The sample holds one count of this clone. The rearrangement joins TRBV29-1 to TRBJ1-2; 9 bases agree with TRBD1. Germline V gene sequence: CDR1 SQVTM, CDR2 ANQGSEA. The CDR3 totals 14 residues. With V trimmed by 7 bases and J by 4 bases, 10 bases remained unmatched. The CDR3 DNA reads TGCAGCGCTCGCTCCCGGGACAGGGCCTATGGCTACACCTTC. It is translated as CSARSRDRAYGYTF.

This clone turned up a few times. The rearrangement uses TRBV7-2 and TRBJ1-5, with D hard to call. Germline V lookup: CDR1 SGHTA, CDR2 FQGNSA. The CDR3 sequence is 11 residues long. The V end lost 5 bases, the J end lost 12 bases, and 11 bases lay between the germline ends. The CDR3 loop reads CASSGGLVQHF. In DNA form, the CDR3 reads TGTGCCAGCAGCGGCGGGTTGGTCCAGCATTTT. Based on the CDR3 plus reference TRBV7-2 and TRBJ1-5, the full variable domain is GAGVSQSPSNKVTEKGKDVELRCDPISGHTALYWYRQSLGQGLEFLIYFQGNSAPDKSGLPSDRFSAERTGGSVSTLTIQRTQQEDSAVYLCASSGGLVQHFGDGTRLSIL.

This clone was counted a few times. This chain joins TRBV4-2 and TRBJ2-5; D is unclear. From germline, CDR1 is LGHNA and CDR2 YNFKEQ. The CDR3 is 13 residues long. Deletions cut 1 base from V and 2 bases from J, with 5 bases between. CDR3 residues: CASSQGSQETQYF. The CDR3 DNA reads TGTGCCAGCAGCCAAGGATCACAAGAGACCCAGTACTTC.

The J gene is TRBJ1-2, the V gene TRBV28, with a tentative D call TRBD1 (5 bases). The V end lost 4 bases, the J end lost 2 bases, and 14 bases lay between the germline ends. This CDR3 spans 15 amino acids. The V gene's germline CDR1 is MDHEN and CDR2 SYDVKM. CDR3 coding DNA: TGTGCCAGCAGTTCACAAACAGGCGGCAACTATGGCTACACCTTC. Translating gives CASSSQTGGNYGYTF.

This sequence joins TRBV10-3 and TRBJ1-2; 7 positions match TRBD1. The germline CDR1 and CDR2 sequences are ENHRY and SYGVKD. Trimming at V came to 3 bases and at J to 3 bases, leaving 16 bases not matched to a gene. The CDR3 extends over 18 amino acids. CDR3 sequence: CAISDPKKGQASDYGYTF. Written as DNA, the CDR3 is TGTGCCATCAGTGACCCCAAGAAAGGACAGGCCTCTGACTATGGCTACACCTTC.

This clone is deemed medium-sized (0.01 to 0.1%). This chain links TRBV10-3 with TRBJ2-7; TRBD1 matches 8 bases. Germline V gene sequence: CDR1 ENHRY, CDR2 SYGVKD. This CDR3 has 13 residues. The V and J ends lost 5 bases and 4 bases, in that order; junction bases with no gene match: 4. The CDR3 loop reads CAISFTGGYEQYF. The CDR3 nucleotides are TGTGCCATCAGTTTTACAGGGGGGTACGAGCAGTACTTC.

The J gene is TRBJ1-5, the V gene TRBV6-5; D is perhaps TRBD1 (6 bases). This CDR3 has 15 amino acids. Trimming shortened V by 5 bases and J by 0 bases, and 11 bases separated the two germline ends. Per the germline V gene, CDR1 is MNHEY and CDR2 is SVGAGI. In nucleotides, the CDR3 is TGTGCCAGCAGTCCCGACAGGAATAGCAATCAGCCCCAGCATTTT. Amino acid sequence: CASSPDRNSNQPQHF.

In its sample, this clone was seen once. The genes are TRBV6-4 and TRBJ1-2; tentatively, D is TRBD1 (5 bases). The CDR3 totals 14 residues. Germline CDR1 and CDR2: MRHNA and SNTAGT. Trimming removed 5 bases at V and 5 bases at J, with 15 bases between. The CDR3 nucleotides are TGTGCCAGCAGTCCTTCCGGGACTTCTTATGGCTACACCTTC. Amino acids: CASSPSGTSYGYTF.

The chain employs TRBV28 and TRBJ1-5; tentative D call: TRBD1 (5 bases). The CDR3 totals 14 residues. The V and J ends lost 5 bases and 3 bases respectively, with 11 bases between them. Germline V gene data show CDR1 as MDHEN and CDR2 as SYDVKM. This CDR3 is CASSHDSLNQPQHF. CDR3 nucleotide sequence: TGTGCCAGCAGTCACGACAGTCTCAATCAGCCCCAGCATTTT. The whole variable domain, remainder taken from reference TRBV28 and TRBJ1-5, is DVKVTQSSRYLVKRTGEKVFLECVQDMDHENMFWYRQDPGLGLRLIYFSYDVKMKEKGDIPEGYSVSREKKERFSLILESASTNQTSMYLCASSHDSLNQPQHFGDGTRLSIL.

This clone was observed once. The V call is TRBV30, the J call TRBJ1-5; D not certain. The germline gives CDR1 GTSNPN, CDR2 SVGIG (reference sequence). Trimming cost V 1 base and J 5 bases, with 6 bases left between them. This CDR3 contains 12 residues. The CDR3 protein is CAWSGPDQPQHF. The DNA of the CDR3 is TGTGCCTGGAGTGGCCCCGATCAGCCCCAGCATTTT.

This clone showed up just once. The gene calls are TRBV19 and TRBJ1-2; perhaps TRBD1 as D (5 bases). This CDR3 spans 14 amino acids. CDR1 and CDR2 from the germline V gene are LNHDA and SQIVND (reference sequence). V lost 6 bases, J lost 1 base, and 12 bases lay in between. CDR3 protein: CASSAGRFNYGYTF. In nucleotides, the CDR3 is TGTGCCAGTAGCGCGGGACGCTTTAACTATGGCTACACCTTC.

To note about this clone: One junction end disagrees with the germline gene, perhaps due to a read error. The DNA for the CDR3 is TGTGCTAGCAGCTTCGGCGCGGGGGTGAACCTCTTCCAAGAGACCCAGTACTTC. It is translated as CASSFGAGVNLFQETQYF. The chain employs TRBV7-7 and TRBJ2-5, with 7 bases fitting TRBD2. Germline V gives CDR1 SSHAT, CDR2 FNYEAQ (reference sequence). The CDR3 extends over 18 amino acids.

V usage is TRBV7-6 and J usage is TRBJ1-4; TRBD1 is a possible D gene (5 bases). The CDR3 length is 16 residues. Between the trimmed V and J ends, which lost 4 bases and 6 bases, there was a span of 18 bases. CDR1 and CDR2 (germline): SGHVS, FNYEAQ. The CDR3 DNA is TGTGCCAGCAGCTCCCTAGTGGGGGAAAATTATGAAAAACTGTTTTTT. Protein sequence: CASSSLVGENYEKLFF.

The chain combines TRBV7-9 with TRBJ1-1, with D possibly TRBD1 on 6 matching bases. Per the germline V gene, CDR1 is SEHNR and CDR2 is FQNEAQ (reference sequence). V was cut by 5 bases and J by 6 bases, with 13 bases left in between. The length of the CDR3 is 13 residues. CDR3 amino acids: CASSPTGRPEAFF. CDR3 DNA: TGTGCCAGCAGCCCTACAGGGCGCCCTGAAGCTTTCTTT.

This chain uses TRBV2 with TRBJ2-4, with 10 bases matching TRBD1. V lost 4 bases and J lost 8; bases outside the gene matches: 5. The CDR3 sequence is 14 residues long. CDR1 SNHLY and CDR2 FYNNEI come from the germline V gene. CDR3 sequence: CASSGVTGGDIQYF. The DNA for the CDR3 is TGTGCCAGCAGTGGGGTGACAGGGGGCGACATTCAGTACTTC.

The CDR3 is CASSIHRTGGNEKLFF. CDR3 nucleotides: TGTGCCAGTAGTATCCACCGGACAGGGGGAAATGAAAAACTGTTTTTT. This rearrangement joins TRBV19 to TRBJ1-4; 10 bases agree with TRBD1. CDR3 size: 16 residues. CDR1 LNHDA and CDR2 SQIVND come from the germline V gene (reference sequence). Trimming took 3 bases from V and 5 from J; bases not matched to a gene: 6.

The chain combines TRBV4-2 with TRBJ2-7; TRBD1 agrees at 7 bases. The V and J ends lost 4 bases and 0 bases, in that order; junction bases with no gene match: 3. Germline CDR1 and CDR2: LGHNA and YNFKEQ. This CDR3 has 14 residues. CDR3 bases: TGTGCCAGCAGCCGGACAGGTGGCTCCTACGAGCAGTACTTC. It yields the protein CASSRTGGSYEQYF.